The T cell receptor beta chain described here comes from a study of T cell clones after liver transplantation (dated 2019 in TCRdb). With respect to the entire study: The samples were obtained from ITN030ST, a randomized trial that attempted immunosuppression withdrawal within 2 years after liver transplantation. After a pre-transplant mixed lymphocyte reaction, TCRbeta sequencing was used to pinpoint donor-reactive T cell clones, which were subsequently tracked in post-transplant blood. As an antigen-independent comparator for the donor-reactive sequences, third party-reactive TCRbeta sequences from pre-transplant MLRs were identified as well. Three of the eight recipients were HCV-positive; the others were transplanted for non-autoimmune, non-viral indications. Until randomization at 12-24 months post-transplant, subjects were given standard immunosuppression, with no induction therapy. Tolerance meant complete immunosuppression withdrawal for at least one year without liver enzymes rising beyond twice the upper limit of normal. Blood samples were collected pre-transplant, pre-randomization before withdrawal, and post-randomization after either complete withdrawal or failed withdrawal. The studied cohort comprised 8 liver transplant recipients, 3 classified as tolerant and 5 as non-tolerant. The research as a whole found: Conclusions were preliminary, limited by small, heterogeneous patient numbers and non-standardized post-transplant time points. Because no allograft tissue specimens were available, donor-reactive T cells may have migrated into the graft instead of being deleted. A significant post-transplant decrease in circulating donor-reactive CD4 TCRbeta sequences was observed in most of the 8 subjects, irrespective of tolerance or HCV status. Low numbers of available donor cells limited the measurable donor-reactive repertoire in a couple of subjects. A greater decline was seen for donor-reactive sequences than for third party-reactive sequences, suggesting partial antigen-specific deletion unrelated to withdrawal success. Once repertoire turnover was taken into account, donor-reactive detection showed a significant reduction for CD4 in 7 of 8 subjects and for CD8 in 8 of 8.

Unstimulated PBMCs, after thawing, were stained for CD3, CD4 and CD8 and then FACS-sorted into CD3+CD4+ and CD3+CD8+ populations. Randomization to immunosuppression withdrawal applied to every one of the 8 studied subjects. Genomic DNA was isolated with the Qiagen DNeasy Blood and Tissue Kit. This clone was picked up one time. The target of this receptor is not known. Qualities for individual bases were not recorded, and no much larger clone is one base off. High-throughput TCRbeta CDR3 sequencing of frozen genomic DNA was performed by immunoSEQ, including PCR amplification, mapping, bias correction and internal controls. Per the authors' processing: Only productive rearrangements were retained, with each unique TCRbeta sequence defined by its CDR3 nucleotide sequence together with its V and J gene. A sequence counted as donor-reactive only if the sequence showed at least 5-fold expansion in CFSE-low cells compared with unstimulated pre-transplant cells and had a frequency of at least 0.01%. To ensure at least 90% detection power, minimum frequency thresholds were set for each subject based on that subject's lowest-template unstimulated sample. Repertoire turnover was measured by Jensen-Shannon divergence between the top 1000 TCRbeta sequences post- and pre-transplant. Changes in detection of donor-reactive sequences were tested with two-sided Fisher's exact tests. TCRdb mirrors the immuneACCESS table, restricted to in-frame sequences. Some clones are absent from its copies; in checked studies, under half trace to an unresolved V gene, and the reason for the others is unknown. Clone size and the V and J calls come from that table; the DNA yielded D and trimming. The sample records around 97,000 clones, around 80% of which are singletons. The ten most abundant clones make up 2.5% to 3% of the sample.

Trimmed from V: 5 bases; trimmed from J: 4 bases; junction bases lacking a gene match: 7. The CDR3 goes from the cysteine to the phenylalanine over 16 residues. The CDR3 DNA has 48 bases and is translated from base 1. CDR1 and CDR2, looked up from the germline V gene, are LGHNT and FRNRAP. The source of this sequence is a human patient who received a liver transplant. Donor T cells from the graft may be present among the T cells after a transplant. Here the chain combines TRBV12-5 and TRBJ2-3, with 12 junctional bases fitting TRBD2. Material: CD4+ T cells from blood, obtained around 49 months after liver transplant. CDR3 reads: CASGLRTSGNPDTQYF. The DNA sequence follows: TGTGCTAGTGGTCTCCGGACTAGCGGGAACCCAGATACGCAGTATTTT.